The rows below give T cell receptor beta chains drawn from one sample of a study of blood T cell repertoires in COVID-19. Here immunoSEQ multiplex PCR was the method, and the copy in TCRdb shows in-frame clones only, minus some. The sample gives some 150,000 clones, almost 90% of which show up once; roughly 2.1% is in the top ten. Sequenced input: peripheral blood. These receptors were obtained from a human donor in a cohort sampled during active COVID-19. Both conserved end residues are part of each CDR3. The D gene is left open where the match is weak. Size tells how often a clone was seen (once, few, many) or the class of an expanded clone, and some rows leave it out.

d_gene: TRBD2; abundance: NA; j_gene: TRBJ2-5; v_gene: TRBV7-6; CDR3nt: TGTGCCAGCAGCTCCGCCGGGGGGGCTTGGGAGACCCAGTACTTC; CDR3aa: CASSSAGGAWETQYF
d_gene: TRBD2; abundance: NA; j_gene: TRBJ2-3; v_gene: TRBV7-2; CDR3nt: TGTGCCAGCAGCTCGGGACTAGCGGGAGGAGATACGCAGTATTTT; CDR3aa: CASSSGLAGGDTQYF
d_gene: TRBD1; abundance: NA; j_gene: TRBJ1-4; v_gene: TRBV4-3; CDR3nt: TGCGCCAGCAGCCAAGACCACATGACAGGGGGCAATGAAAAACTGTTTTTT; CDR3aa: CASSQDHMTGGNEKLFF
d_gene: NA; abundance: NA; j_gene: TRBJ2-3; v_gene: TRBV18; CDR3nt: TGTGCCAGCTCACCGGGGGCGGGAGTGGATACGCAGTATTTT; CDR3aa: CASSPGAGVDTQYF
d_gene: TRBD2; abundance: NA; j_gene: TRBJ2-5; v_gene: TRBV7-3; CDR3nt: TGTGCCAGCAGCCGGGGGGGCCAAGAGACCCAGTACTTC; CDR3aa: CASSRGGQETQYF
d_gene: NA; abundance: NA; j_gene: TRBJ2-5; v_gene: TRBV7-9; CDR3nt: TGTGCCAGCAGCCCAGGGCCGGGACTGCAAGAGACCCAGTACTTC; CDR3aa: CASSPGPGLQETQYF
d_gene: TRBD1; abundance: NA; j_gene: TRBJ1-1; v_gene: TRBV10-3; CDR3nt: TGTGCCGTCTCGGGGGATACGGACAGGGGTTACACTGAAGCTTTCTTT; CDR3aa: CAVSGDTDRGYTEAFF
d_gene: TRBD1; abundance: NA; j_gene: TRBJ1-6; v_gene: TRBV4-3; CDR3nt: TGCGCCAGCAGCCAAGAGGCAGGGGGCAGTTCACCCCTCCACTTT; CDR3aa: CASSQEAGGSSPLHF
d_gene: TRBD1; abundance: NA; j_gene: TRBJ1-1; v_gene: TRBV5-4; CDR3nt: TGTGCCAGCAGATCACAGGGGGCCTACACTGAAGCTTTCTTT; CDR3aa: CASRSQGAYTEAFF
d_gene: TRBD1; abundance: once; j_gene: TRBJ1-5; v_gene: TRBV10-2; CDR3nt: TGCGCCAGCAGTGAGTCGAGGCGGACAGGGAATCAGCCCCAGCATTTT; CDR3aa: CASSESRRTGNQPQHF
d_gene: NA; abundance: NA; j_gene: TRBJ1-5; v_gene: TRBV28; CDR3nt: TGTGCCAGCAGCTACAGTGTATACAATCAGCCCCAGCATTTT; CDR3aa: CASSYSVYNQPQHF
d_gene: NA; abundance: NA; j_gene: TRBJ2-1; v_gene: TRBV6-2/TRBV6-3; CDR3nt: TGTGCCAGCAGTGACAGTTCCTACAATGAGCAGTTCTTC; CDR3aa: CASSDSSYNEQFF
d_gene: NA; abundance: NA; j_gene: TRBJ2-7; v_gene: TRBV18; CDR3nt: TGTGCCAGCTCACCGCCCTCCGGGGGAGGAGCTCGCGAGCAGTACTTC; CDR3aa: CASSPPSGGGAREQYF
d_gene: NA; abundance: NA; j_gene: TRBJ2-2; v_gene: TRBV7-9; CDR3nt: TGTGCCAGCAGCTTAGGGCAGGGGAACACCGGGGAGCTGTTTTTT; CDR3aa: CASSLGQGNTGELFF
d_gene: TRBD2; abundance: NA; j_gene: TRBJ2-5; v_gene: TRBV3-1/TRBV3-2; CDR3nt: TGTGCCAGCGCCCTGACGGGGGGCCAAGAGACCCAGTACTTC; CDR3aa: CASALTGGQETQYF
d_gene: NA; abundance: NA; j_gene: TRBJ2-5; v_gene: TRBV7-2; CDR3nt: TGTGCCAGCAGCTTAGCGGGGGCGCGAGAGACCCAGTACTTC; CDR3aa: CASSLAGARETQYF
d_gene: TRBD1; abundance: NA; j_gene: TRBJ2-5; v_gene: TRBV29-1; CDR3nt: TGCAGCGTTGAATGGACAGGAAAAGAGACCCAGTACTTC; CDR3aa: CSVEWTGKETQYF
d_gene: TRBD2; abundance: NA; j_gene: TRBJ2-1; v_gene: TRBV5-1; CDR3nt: TGCGCCAGCAGCTTGGAGGCTAGCGGGAGGTCCTACAATGAGCAGTTCTTC; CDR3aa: CASSLEASGRSYNEQFF
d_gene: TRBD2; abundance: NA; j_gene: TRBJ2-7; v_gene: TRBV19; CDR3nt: TGTGCCAGTAGTATAGATCTTGGACCTAGCGGGGGGCAAAATTCCTACGAGCAGTACTTC; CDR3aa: CASSIDLGPSGGQNSYEQYF
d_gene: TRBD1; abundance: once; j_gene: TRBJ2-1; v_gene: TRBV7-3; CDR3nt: TGTGCCAGCAGCTTAAAAGGACAGGGTCAGCAGTTCTTC; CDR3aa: CASSLKGQGQQFF
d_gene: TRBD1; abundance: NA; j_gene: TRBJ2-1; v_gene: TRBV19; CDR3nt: TGTGCCAGTAGTATGGTACAGGGGTACAATGAGCAGTTCTTC; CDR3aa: CASSMVQGYNEQFF
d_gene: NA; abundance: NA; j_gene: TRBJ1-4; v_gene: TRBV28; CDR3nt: TGTGCCTCCAATCTAGGGGCAGAAGGGACAGAAAAACTGTTTTTT; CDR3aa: CASNLGAEGTEKLFF
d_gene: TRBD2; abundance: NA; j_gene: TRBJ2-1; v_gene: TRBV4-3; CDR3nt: TGCGCCAGCAGCCAAGACCCATCCACCGAGCGGGAGCGGTTCTTC; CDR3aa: CASSQDPSTERERFF
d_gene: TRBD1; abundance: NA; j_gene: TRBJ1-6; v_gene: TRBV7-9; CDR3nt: TGTGCCAGCAGCACGACAGGGTCCGGGAATTCACCCCTCCACTTT; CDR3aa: CASSTTGSGNSPLHF
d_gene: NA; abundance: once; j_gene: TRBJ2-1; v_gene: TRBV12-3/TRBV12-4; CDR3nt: TGTGCCAGCAGTTTGTACGGGGGCAATGAGCAGTTCTTC; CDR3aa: CASSLYGGNEQFF
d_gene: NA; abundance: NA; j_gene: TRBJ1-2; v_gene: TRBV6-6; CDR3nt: TGTGCCAGCACCTTCAGGCCTACCTATGGCTACACCTTC; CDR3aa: CASTFRPTYGYTF
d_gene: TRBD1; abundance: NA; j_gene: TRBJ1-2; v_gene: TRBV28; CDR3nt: TGTGCCAGCAACAGGGGGGTTTCTAACTATGGCTACACCTTC; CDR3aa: CASNRGVSNYGYTF
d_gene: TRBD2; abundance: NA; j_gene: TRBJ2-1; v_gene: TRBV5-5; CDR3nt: TGTGCCAGCAGCCCGGGACTAGCGCCCTACAATGAGCAGTTCTTC; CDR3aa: CASSPGLAPYNEQFF
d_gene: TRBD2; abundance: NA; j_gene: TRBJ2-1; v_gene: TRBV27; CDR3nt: TGTGCCAGCAGCCCCCTCACGACTAGCATAACGTACAATGAGCAGTTCTTC; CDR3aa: CASSPLTTSITYNEQFF
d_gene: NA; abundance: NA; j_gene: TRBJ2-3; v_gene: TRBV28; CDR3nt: TGTGCCAGCAGTTTGTCCGGGGGGCAGTATTTT; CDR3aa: CASSLSGGQYF
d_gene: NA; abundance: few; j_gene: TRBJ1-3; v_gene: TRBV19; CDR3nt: TGTGCCAGTAGTACCTCAGCGATCCCTGGAAACACCATATATTTT; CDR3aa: CASSTSAIPGNTIYF